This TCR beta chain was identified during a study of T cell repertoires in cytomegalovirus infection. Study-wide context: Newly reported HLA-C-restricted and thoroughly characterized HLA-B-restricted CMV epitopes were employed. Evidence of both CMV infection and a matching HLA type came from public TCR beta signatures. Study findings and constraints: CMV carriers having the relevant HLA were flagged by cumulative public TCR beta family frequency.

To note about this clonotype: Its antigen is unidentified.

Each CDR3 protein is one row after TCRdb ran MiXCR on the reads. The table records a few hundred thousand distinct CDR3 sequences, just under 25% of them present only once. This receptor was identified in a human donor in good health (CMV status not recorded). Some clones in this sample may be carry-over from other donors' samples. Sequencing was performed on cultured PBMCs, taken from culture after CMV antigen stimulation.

CDR3 amino acids: CASSYPPGAGMNTEAFF. The CDR3 region has the DNA TGTGCCAGCAGTTACCCCCCGGGCGCTGGGATGAACACTGAAGCTTTCTTT. V gene TRBV6-6 combines with J gene TRBJ1-1; D is unclear. This CDR3 contains 17 residues. Germline CDR1 and CDR2: MNHNY and SVGAGI (reference sequence). Trimming took 2 bases from V and 0 from J, leaving 16 bases between them.